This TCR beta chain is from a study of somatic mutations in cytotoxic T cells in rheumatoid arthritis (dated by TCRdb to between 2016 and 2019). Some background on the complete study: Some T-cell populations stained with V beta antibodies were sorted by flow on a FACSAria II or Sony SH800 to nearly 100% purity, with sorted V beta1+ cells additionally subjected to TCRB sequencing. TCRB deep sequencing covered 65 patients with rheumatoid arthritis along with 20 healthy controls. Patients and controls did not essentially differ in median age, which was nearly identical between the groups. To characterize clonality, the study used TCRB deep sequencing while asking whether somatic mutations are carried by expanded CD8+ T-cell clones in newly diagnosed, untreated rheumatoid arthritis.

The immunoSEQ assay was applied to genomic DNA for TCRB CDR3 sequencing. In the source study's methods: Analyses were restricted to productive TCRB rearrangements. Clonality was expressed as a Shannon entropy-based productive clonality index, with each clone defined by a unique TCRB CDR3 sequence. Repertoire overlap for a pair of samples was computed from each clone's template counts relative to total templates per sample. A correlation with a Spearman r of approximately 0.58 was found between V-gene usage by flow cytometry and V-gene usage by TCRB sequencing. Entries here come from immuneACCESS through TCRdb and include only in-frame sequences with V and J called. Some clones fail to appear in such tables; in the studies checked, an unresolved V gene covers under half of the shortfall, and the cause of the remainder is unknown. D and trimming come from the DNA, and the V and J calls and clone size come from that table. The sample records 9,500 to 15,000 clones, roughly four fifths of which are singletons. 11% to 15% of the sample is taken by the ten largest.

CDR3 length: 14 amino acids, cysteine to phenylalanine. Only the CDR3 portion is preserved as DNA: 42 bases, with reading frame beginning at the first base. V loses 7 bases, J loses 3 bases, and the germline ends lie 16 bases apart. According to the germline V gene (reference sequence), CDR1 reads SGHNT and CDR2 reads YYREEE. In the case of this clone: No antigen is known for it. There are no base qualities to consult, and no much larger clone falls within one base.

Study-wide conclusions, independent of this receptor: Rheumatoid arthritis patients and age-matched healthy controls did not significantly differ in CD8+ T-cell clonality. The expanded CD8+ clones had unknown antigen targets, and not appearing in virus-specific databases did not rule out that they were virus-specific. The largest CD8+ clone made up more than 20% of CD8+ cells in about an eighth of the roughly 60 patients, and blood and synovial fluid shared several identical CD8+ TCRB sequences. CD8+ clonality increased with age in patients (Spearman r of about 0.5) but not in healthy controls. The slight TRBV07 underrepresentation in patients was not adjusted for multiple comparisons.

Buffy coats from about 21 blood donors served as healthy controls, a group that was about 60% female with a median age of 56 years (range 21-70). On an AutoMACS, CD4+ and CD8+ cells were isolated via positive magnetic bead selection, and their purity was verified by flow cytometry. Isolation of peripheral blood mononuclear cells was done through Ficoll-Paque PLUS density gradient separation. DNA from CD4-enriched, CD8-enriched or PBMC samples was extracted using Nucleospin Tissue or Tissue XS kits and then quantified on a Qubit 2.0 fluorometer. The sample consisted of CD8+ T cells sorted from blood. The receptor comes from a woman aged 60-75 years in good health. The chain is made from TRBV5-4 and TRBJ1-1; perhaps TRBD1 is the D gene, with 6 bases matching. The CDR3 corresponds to CASLRGGADTEAFF. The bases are TGTGCCAGCTTACGCGGGGGGGCAGACACTGAAGCTTTCTTT.